This T cell receptor beta chain was captured by sequencing in a study of identifying expanded T cells in peripheral blood. Study conclusions and caveats: Variance in clone template counts between approximately 2-week samples significantly increased with total template count across all healthy donors. Over about two and four weeks, about 17 and 20 clones changed, versus roughly 1.2 between replicates.

As to this clone: Its antigen is undetermined.

Assay: immunoSEQ multiplex PCR; the TCRdb copy retains only in-frame clones and omits some. Altogether about 80,000 clones are present, more than 75% being singletons, with the ten largest covering under 20%. No infections or other immune events were documented during collection. The V end was cut by 6 bases, the J end by 2 bases, with 11 bases between. This CDR3 region has 13 residues. Germline CDR1 LNHDA, CDR2 SQIVND (reference sequence). Sequences were obtained from blood. The TCR originated in a person between 18 and 70 years old in good health. This sequence joins TRBV19 and TRBJ2-7, with unresolved D. The CDR3 DNA sequence: TGTGCCAGTAGAGCCGGTACTACCTACGAGCAGTACTTC. This encodes CASRAGTTYEQYF.